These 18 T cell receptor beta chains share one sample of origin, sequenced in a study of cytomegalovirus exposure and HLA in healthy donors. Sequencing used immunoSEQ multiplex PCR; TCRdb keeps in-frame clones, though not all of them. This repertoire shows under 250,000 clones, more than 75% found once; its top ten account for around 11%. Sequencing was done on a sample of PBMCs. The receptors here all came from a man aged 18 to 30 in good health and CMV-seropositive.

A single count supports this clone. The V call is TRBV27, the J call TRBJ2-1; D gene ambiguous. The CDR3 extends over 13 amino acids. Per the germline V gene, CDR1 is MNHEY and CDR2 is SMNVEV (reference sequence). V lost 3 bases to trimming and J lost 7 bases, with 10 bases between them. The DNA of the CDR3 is TGTGCCAGCAGTTTTGATCCTGGGAATGAGCAGTTCTTC. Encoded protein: CASSFDPGNEQFF.

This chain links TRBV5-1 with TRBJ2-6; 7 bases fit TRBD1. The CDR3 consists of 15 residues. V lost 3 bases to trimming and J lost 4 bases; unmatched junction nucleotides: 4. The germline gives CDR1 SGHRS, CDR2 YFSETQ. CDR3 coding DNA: TGCGCCAGCAGCTCGCAGGGGGTCGGGGCCAACGTCCTGACTTTC. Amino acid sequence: CASSSQGVGANVLTF.

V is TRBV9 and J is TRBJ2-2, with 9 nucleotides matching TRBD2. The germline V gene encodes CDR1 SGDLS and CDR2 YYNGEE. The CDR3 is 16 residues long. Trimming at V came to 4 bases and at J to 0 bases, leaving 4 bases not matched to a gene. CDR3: CASSIGLATNTGELFF. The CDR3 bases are TGTGCCAGCAGCATAGGACTAGCGACGAACACCGGGGAGCTGTTTTTT.

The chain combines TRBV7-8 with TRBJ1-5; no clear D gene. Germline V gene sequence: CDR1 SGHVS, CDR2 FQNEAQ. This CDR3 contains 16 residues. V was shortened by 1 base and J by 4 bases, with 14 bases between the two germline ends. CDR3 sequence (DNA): TGTGCCAGCAGCTTAGTGGCTGGGGTCGCAAATCAGCCCCAGCATTTT. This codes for CASSLVAGVANQPQHF.

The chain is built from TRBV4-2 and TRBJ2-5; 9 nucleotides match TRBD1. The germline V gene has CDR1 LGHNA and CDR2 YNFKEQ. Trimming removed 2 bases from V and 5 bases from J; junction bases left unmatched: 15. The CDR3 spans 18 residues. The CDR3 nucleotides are TGTGCCAGCAGCCAAAAGATGACCGGGACAGGGTATGTTGAGACCCAGTACTTC. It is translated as CASSQKMTGTGYVETQYF.

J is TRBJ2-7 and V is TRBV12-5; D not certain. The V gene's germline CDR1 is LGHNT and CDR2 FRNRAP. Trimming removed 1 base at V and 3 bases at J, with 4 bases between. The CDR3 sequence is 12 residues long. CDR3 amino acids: CASGLASYEQYF. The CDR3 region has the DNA TGTGCTAGTGGTTTGGCTAGCTACGAGCAGTACTTC.

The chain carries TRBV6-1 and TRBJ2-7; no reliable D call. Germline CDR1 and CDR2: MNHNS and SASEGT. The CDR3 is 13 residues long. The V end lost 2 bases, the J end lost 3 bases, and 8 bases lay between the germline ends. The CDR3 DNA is TGTGCCAGCAGTGAACGGCAGTACTACGAGCAGTACTTC. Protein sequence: CASSERQYYEQYF.

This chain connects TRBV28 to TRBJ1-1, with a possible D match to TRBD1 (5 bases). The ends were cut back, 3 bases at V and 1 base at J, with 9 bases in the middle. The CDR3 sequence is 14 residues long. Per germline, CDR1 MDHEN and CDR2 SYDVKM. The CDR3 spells CASSLGRQNTEAFF. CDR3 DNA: TGTGCCAGCAGTTTGGGACGGCAGAACACTGAAGCTTTCTTT.

The CDR3 sequence is CASSSGLGPSGEQFF. Here the CDR3 DNA reads TGTGCCAGCAGCTCGGGACTAGGCCCTTCAGGAGAGCAGTTCTTC. This rearrangement joins TRBV7-9 to TRBJ2-1; 8 bases are shared with TRBD2. The V gene end was trimmed by 4 bases and the J gene end by 10 bases; junction bases not matched to a gene: 12. Germline CDR1 and CDR2: SEHNR and FQNEAQ (reference sequence). The CDR3 consists of 15 residues.

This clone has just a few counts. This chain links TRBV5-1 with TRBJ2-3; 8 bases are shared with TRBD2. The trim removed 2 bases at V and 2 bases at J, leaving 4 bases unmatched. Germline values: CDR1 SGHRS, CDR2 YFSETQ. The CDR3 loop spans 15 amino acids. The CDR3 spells CASSLLAESTDTQYF. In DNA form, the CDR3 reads TGCGCCAGCAGCTTACTAGCGGAGTCCACAGATACGCAGTATTTT. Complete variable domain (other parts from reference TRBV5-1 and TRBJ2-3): KAGVTQTPRYLIKTRGQQVTLSCSPISGHRSVSWYQQTPGQGLQFLFEYFSETQRNKGNFPGRFSGRQFSNSRSEMNVSTLELGDSALYLCASSLLAESTDTQYFGPGTRLTVL.

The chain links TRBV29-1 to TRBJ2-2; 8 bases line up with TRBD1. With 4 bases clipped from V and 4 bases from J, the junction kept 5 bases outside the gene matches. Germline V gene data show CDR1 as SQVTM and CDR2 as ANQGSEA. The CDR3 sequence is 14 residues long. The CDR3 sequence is CSVARTGSTGELFF. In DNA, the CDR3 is TGCAGCGTTGCTCGGACAGGGAGCACCGGGGAGCTGTTTTTT.

CDR3 in amino acids: CSVGTGVYGYTF. The CDR3 DNA sequence: TGCAGCGTTGGGACAGGGGTCTATGGCTACACCTTC. This chain links TRBV29-1 with TRBJ1-2, with TRBD1 matching 9 bases. J was trimmed by 4 bases and V by 4 bases; bases with no gene match: 1. The CDR3 runs 12 residues. The germline gives CDR1 SQVTM, CDR2 ANQGSEA.

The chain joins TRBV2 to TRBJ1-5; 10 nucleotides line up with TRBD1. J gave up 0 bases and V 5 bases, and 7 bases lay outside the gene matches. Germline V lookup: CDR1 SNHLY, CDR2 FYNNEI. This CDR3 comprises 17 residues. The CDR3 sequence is CASSKRTGGDSNQPQHF. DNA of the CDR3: TGTGCCAGCAGTAAGAGGACAGGGGGTGATAGCAATCAGCCCCAGCATTTT. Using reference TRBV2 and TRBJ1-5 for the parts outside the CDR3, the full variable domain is EPEVTQTPSHQVTQMGQEVILRCVPISNHLYFYWYRQILGQKVEFLVSFYNNEISEKSEIFDDQFSVERPDGSNFTLKIRSTKLEDSAMYFCASSKRTGGDSNQPQHFGDGTRLSIL.

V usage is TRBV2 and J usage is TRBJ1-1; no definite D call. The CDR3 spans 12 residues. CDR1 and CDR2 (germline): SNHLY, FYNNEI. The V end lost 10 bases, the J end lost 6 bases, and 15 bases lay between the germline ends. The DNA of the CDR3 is TGTGCCACTACAGCCATTCGGGCTGAAGCTTTCTTT. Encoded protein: CATTAIRAEAFF.

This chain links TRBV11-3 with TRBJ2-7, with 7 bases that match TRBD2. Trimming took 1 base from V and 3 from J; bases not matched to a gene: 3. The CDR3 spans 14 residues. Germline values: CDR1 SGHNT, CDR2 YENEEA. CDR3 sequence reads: CASSLGAGVYEQYF. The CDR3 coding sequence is TGTGCCAGCAGCTTAGGGGCGGGAGTCTACGAGCAGTACTTC.

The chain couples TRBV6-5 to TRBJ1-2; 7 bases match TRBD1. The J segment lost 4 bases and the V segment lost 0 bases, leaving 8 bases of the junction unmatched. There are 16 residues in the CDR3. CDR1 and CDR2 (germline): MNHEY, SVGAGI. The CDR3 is CASSYSGGGLGYGYTF. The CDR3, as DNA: TGTGCCAGCAGTTACTCAGGGGGCGGGCTCGGCTATGGCTACACCTTC.

This CDR3 reads CASSPLQGAAFF. Written as DNA, the CDR3 is TGTGCCAGCAGCCCACTACAGGGAGCGGCTTTCTTT. The chain links TRBV7-9 to TRBJ1-1; perhaps TRBD1 as D (6 bases). Trimming stripped 5 bases from V and 11 bases from J, with 15 bases between. In germline, CDR1 is SEHNR, CDR2 FQNEAQ (reference sequence). This CDR3 contains 12 residues.

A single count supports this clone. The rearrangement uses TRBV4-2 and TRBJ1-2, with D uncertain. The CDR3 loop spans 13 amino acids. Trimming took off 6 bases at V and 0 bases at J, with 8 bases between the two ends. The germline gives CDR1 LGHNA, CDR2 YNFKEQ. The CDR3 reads CASRSRANYGYTF. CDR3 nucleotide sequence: TGTGCCAGCAGGTCCCGGGCTAACTATGGCTACACCTTC.